The clone carrying this T cell receptor beta chain was counted ten times or more. Antigen: not known. This entry belongs to a study of cytomegalovirus exposure and HLA in healthy donors. As for the study in general: The same platform was used for the 120 validation repertoires and the roughly 640 first-cohort repertoires, a later analysis reported.

General study results and limits: It was found in a later analysis that first-cohort TCR clusters tended to co-occur in the 90 to 150 validation repertoires. A list of about 180 TCR beta chains associated with cytomegalovirus was given. In vitro confirmation showed three CMV-associated chains to be CMV antigen specific.

Trimming removed 4 bases from V and 4 bases from J; junction bases left unmatched: 14. There are 17 residues in the CDR3. Germline CDR1 is PRHDT and CDR2 is FYEKMQ (reference sequence). Data came from immunoSEQ multiplex PCR; TCRdb stores just in-frame clones and leaves some out. Of hundreds of thousands of clones listed, over 80% are singletons. Specimen: PBMCs. This TCR derives from a woman aged 30 to 39 in good health and CMV-seropositive. This sequence joins TRBV13 and TRBJ1-2, with 8 bases aligning to TRBD1. The CDR3 DNA is TGTGCCAGCAGCTCTAGAGGACAGGGTTTTGCGGCCTATGGCTACACCTTC. Its protein is CASSSRGQGFAAYGYTF.